This T cell receptor (beta chain) emerged from a study of response to subunit inactivated influenza vaccine. Germline CDR1 reads SQVTM; CDR2 reads ANQGSEA. This CDR3 contains 15 residues. The germline V and J ends were trimmed by 3 bases and 9 bases, with 21 bases remaining between them. From the RT-PCR reads, TCRdb called clonotypes with MiXCR, one entry per CDR3 protein. The data contain about 240,000 distinct CDR3 sequences, roughly an eighth of them seen just once; the ten biggest clones take up more than 7%. This chain uses TRBV29-1 with TRBJ2-1; D is possibly TRBD2 (5 bases). The source material was non-naive T cells sorted from PBMCs, sampled less than 15 days before vaccination. The sequence came from a man aged 50 to 60 who received an inactivated influenza vaccine. The CDR3 DNA follows: TGCAGCGTTGACTCCAGGAGGTCGTCGAATCCTGAGCAGTTCTTC. This sequence encodes CSVDSRRSSNPEQFF.